This T cell receptor (beta chain) came from a study of T cells expressing NK-cell markers. About the study: Obtained from sorted CD3+CD56+NKG2C+, CD3+CD56+NKG2C- and CD3+CD56-NKG2C+ T cells were the TCR beta repertoires.

The study's findings and limits: Dominant NKG2C+ clonotypes made up roughly 1.0-8% of CD8+ T cells in over five donors.

Comments on this clonotype: Its antigen is not known.

Libraries used 5'RACE template switching adding universal primer site and UMIs. TCRdb reanalyzed the 5' RACE reads, giving one entry per CDR3 protein sequence and no DNA. The listing contains roughly 120,000 distinct CDR3 sequences. The sequencing sample was made of blood T cells: a sorted CD56 or NKG2C T cell subset, CD4+ or CD8+ T cells, or bulk PBMC T cells (not recorded which). This receptor was taken from a woman between 18 and 70 years old in good health.

The CDR3 is CASSQDRGETQYF. This chain joins TRBV3-1 and TRBJ2-5; no DNA is available, so the TRBD1 call from TCRdb remains unchecked. In germline, CDR1 is LGHDT, CDR2 YNNKEL (reference sequence). CDR3 length equals 13 residues.